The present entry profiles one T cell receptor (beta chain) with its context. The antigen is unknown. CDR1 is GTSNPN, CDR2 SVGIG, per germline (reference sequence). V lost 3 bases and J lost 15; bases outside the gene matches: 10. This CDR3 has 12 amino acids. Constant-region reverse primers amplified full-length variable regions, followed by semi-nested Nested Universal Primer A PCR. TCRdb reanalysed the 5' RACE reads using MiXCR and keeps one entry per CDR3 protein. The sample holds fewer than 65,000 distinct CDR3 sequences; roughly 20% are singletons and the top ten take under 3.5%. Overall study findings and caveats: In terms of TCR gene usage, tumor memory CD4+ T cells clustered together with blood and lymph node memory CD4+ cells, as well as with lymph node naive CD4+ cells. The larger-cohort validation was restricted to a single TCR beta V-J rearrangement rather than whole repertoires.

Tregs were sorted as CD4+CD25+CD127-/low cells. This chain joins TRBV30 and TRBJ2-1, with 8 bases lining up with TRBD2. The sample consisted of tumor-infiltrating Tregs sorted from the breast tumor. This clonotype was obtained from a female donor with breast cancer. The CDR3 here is CAWRGQLAGSFF. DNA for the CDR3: TGTGCCTGGAGGGGGCAGCTAGCGGGCTCGTTCTTC.